This is a list of T cell receptor beta chains from one sample in a study of blood T cells in healthy people across ages. TCRdb redid the calling of the 5' RACE reads with MiXCR, one entry per CDR3 protein. The sample has approximately 600,000 distinct CDR3 sequences; roughly 58% are singletons. The sequenced material came from blood. These receptors were taken from a man aged 60-69 years in good health. The conserved cysteine and the conserved F or W are not part of the CDR3 here. The order of the fields is CDR3 protein, D gene, J gene, V gene. A D gene is named only where the DNA matches it firmly.

cdr3_aa: SARGLNRNYGYT
d_call: NA
j_call: TRBJ1-2
v_call: TRBV20-1

cdr3_aa: SGPTGASTDTQY
d_call: TRBD1
j_call: TRBJ2-3
v_call: TRBV20-1

cdr3_aa: ASSHGLAGGYEQY
d_call: TRBD2
j_call: TRBJ2-7
v_call: TRBV3-1

cdr3_aa: ASSPAGHPNTEAF
d_call: NA
j_call: TRBJ1-1
v_call: TRBV9

cdr3_aa: ASSSRLGPPKGTQY
d_call: NA
j_call: TRBJ2-5
v_call: TRBV6-5

cdr3_aa: ASSRVKQETQY
d_call: NA
j_call: TRBJ2-5
v_call: TRBV2

cdr3_aa: ASRRTGVGNTEAF
d_call: TRBD1
j_call: TRBJ1-1
v_call: TRBV6-2/TRBV6-3

cdr3_aa: ASSRDFMGNEKLF
d_call: NA
j_call: TRBJ1-4
v_call: TRBV7-2

cdr3_aa: SVDTFDYGYT
d_call: NA
j_call: TRBJ1-2
v_call: TRBV29-1

cdr3_aa: ASSKSGTQGETQY
d_call: NA
j_call: TRBJ2-5
v_call: TRBV6-5

cdr3_aa: ASSFSTSGMGETQY
d_call: TRBD2
j_call: TRBJ2-5
v_call: TRBV5-1

cdr3_aa: SARDGPQETQY
d_call: NA
j_call: TRBJ2-5
v_call: TRBV20-1

cdr3_aa: ASSRDRGLYEQY
d_call: TRBD1
j_call: NA
v_call: TRBV12-3/TRBV12-4

cdr3_aa: ASSQEHGFTGELF
d_call: NA
j_call: TRBJ2-2
v_call: TRBV4-3

cdr3_aa: ASQRGNGETQY
d_call: TRBD2
j_call: TRBJ2-5
v_call: TRBV6-1

cdr3_aa: ASSQGGTVPNSPLH
d_call: TRBD1
j_call: TRBJ1-6
v_call: TRBV4-3

cdr3_aa: SAAAPGPIPGTQY
d_call: NA
j_call: TRBJ2-5
v_call: TRBV20-1

cdr3_aa: ASTTSNEQF
d_call: NA
j_call: TRBJ2-1
v_call: TRBV12-3/TRBV12-4

cdr3_aa: ASSALTGAKNIQY
d_call: NA
j_call: TRBJ2-4
v_call: TRBV9

cdr3_aa: AISDGGTSYEQY
d_call: NA
j_call: TRBJ2-7
v_call: TRBV10-3

cdr3_aa: ASNPRRTSRETQY
d_call: TRBD2
j_call: NA
v_call: TRBV7-8

cdr3_aa: SATGQGGEPYEQY
d_call: TRBD1
j_call: TRBJ2-7
v_call: TRBV20-1

cdr3_aa: ASSLAGKLYEQY
d_call: NA
j_call: NA
v_call: TRBV11-2

cdr3_aa: ASSLKRQGDYIRRNTEAF
d_call: TRBD1
j_call: TRBJ1-1
v_call: TRBV5-5

cdr3_aa: SAREYSKQPQH
d_call: NA
j_call: TRBJ1-5
v_call: TRBV20-1

cdr3_aa: SATRTSGGRQETQY
d_call: TRBD2
j_call: TRBJ2-5
v_call: TRBV20-1

cdr3_aa: ASSLVHRQETQY
d_call: NA
j_call: TRBJ2-5
v_call: TRBV5-1

cdr3_aa: ASSPRRATNEKLF
d_call: NA
j_call: TRBJ1-4
v_call: TRBV18

cdr3_aa: ASSQDFLAGANTGELF
d_call: TRBD2
j_call: TRBJ2-2
v_call: TRBV3-1

cdr3_aa: SVEFFEGYQETQY
d_call: NA
j_call: TRBJ2-5
v_call: TRBV29-1

cdr3_aa: ASSYSGAETQY
d_call: NA
j_call: TRBJ2-5
v_call: TRBV6-5

cdr3_aa: ASSLSGVGTSRY
d_call: TRBD2
j_call: TRBJ2-5
v_call: TRBV7-2

cdr3_aa: ASSPRVFQETQY
d_call: NA
j_call: TRBJ2-5
v_call: TRBV3-1

cdr3_aa: ASSSAGGWSSYEQY
d_call: NA
j_call: TRBJ2-7
v_call: TRBV6-1

cdr3_aa: ASSFGGTLGRDQY
d_call: NA
j_call: TRBJ2-5
v_call: TRBV12-3/TRBV12-4

cdr3_aa: ASSEISGGAYEQY
d_call: TRBD2
j_call: TRBJ2-7
v_call: TRBV25-1

cdr3_aa: ASSFGRGHKTQY
d_call: NA
j_call: TRBJ2-5
v_call: TRBV28

cdr3_aa: ASSLAGRTYNEQF
d_call: NA
j_call: TRBJ2-1
v_call: TRBV27

cdr3_aa: SVRTRTVNTEAF
d_call: NA
j_call: TRBJ1-1
v_call: TRBV29-1

cdr3_aa: AIRERPSGNEQF
d_call: NA
j_call: TRBJ2-1
v_call: TRBV10-3

cdr3_aa: ASSQDHLGEKLF
d_call: NA
j_call: TRBJ1-4
v_call: TRBV4-1